This TCR beta chain was sequenced during a study of OX40 agonist ivuxolimab in advanced cancers. The assay was immunoSEQ multiplex PCR, and TCRdb's table has in-frame clones only and misses some. The repertoire holds 9,500 to 15,000 clones, with over 80% as singletons. The receptor was isolated from an adult with an advanced solid tumor such as melanoma, head and neck, liver or kidney cancer. Sequencing used CD4+ or CD8+ T cells sorted from blood, obtained in a trial of the OX40 agonist ivuxolimab.

The CDR3 DNA is TGCAGCGTTCTAGGCGACTCGGGACAACCTCCAACCTATGGCTACACCTTC. Translated, it gives CSVLGDSGQPPTYGYTF. The chain is built from TRBV29-1 and TRBJ1-2; D perhaps matches TRBD1 (6 bases). The CDR3 has 17 residues. Germline CDR1 reads SQVTM; CDR2 reads ANQGSEA. The V end was cut by 5 bases, the J end by 4 bases, with 26 bases between.